This entry concerns a single T cell receptor beta chain. The specificity of this receptor is unknown. One base away there is no much larger clone; base qualities are not given. This entry is derived from a study of blood T cell repertoires in COVID-19 (dated by TCRdb to 2019 to 2021). Regarding the study in general: Collaborator samples came from the United States, Italy and Spain and covered acute and convalescent phases of COVID-19. The samples were drawn from two sources: the first 160 participants of the ongoing ImmuneRACE study, and 1,000 to 1,500 subjects contributed by 6 global collaborators. The material from the prospective study consisted of cDNA or gDNA derived from T cells, B-cell-depleted T cells, or PBMCs. The sample metadata nearly always contained a de-identified subject ID, COVID-19 status, age in years and sex. A freely available public database, intended as a resource for researchers studying the immune response to SARS-CoV-2, is where the repertoires were released. The dataset comprised deeply sampled blood TCRbeta repertoires from subjects exposed to, actively infected with, or recovered from COVID-19. Where HLA class I and class II types were available, the types were taken from metadata supplied by the sample provider, not from assay-based typing. On the study overall, not on this receptor specifically: How much clinical and demographic metadata was included differed by source and by participant, and the metadata was provided uncurated.

TCRbeta CDR3 regions were amplified from genomic DNA by means of the immunoSEQ Assay, a bias-controlled multiplex PCR. As for how the authors treated the data: Within the assay, amplification of reference gene primers was used to estimate how many nucleated cells each sample contained. To quantify the absolute abundance of each unique TCRbeta CDR3 rearrangement, sequence reads were collapsed and filtered. Productive Simpson clonality was computed per sample as the square root of Simpson's diversity index over productive rearrangements. TCRdb took over this immuneACCESS table, retaining in-frame rearrangements with V and J assigned. Such tables are incomplete; in checked studies, under half of the missing clones stem from an unresolved V gene, and the remainder is unexplained. The D gene and trimming were derived from the DNA, and the V and J assignments and clone size from that table. In this sample the table shows about 230,000 clones, more than 75% of which occur a single time. The ten most abundant clones make up 11% of the sample.

The CDR3 numbers 15 residues from cysteine through phenylalanine. This entry keeps only the CDR3 DNA: 45 bases, framed from base 1. Here V drops 0 bases and J drops 4 bases, and the junction holds 3 bases not matched to any gene. The germline V gene encodes CDR1 SGDLS and CDR2 YYNGEE. In Seattle, one collaborating source enrolled patients while the infection was active and tracked those patients longitudinally over the course of disease. Collaborating institutions collected whole blood in K2EDTA tubes following their own protocols. For TCRbeta analysis, collaborators shipped samples in one of three forms: frozen whole blood, isolated PBMCs, or DNA extracted from either of those sample types.

This receptor was taken from a man aged 45-65 years with COVID-19, enrolled during active disease. Sequences were obtained from peripheral blood. The chain employs TRBV9 and TRBJ2-5; TRBD1 fits 10 bases in the junction. CDR3 region: CASSVGTGGGETQYF. The bases are TGTGCCAGCAGCGTAGGGACAGGGGGAGGAGAGACCCAGTACTTC.